One sample yielded the 7 T cell receptor beta chains listed below, sequenced in a study of OX40 agonist ivuxolimab in advanced cancers. Profiled with immunoSEQ multiplex PCR; TCRdb holds only in-frame clones, not every one. The table includes 65,000 to 90,000 clones, 70% to 90% detected once. Sequencing was performed on CD4+ or CD8+ T cells sorted from blood, taken in a trial of the OX40 agonist ivuxolimab. All receptors come from an adult with an advanced solid tumor such as melanoma, head and neck, liver or kidney cancer.

The V gene is TRBV29-1, the J gene TRBJ2-3; 16 bases match TRBD2. The trim removed 8 bases at V and 2 bases at J, leaving 10 bases unmatched. This CDR3 contains 17 residues. Germline values: CDR1 SQVTM, CDR2 ANQGSEA. CDR3 sequence reads: CSLGGTSGGGDTDTQYF. The CDR3 nucleotides read TGCAGCCTCGGCGGGACTAGCGGGGGGGGCGACACAGATACGCAGTATTTT.

The CDR3 region is CASSPPVLGGPQETQYF. The CDR3 nucleotides are TGTGCCAGCTCACCACCGGTTCTGGGGGGGCCGCAAGAGACCCAGTACTTC. The rearrangement uses TRBV18 and TRBJ2-5, with D possibly TRBD2 on 7 matching bases. The germline V gene has CDR1 KGHSH and CDR2 LQKENI. The CDR3 has 17 residues. V dropped 0 bases and J dropped 2 bases, with 16 bases sitting between them.

V and J are TRBV7-2 and TRBJ2-1, with TRBD2 matching over 8 bases. Germline-derived CDR1 and CDR2 are SGHTA and FQGNSA. The junction had 7 bases not matched to a gene; V was cut back by 3 bases and J by 9 bases. The CDR3 consists of 14 residues. The CDR3 region has the DNA TGTGCCAGCAGCTTCCACGGGAGCGGGGGTGAGCAGTTCTTC. The encoded protein is CASSFHGSGGEQFF.

V gene TRBV2 combines with J gene TRBJ2-3; TRBD1 or TRBD2 may be the D gene (6 bases each). CDR3 length: 14 amino acids. V dropped 4 bases and J dropped 6 bases, with 14 bases sitting between them. Germline V gives CDR1 SNHLY, CDR2 FYNNEI. CDR3 in amino acids: CASSARQEGDTQYF. The CDR3 DNA reads as TGTGCCAGCAGTGCGCGACAGGAGGGGGATACGCAGTATTTT.

The chain employs TRBV7-2 and TRBJ2-7; TRBD1 is a possible D gene (5 bases). Germline CDR1 is SGHTA and CDR2 is FQGNSA. CDR3 length: 16 amino acids. Trimming removed 2 bases from V and 5 bases from J, with 19 bases in between. The CDR3 is CASSLQGTYSRDEQYF. CDR3 in DNA: TGTGCCAGCAGCTTACAGGGTACCTACTCCCGGGACGAGCAGTACTTC.

This chain links TRBV4-3 with TRBJ2-3; TRBD2 aligns across 9 bases. Unmatched junction bases numbered 8, after V lost 0 bases and J lost 1 base. Germline V CDR1 and CDR2: LGHNA, YSLEER. This CDR3 has 18 amino acids. The CDR3 DNA follows: TGCGCCAGCAGCCAAGAGGGGGGACTAGCATATCGCACAGATACGCAGTATTTT. Protein: CASSQEGGLAYRTDTQYF.

V gene TRBV5-1 combines with J gene TRBJ1-2; D not resolved. This CDR3 has 14 residues. V was pared by 4 bases and J by 8 bases, with 18 bases between. Germline values: CDR1 SGHRS, CDR2 YFSETQ. CDR3 residues: CASSARMGSEGYTF. The CDR3 coding sequence is TGCGCCAGCAGCGCCCGAATGGGGTCGGAAGGCTACACCTTC.